Sequencing of this T cell receptor beta chain was carried out in a study of blood T cell repertoires in COVID-19. The wider study: Acute and convalescent COVID-19 samples came from the United States, Italy and Spain. Sources were T cells, B-cell-depleted T cells, or PBMCs; the material itself was cDNA or gDNA.

As handled by the study authors: Reference gene primer amplification in the assay estimated nucleated cell counts. Assay: immunoSEQ multiplex PCR; the TCRdb copy retains only in-frame clones and omits some. The DNA was the basis for D and trimming; V, J and clone size are from that table. Among about 130,000 clones listed, about 91% were seen once. Trimming stripped 3 bases from V and 2 bases from J, with 17 bases between. Germline V gene lookup returns CDR1 DFQATT and CDR2 SNEGSKA (reference sequence). The CDR3 runs to 15 residues. This TCR was recovered from a man in his forties or fifties with acute or convalescent COVID-19. V gene TRBV20-1 combines with J gene TRBJ2-7, with a weak D call TRBD2 (7 bases). The sample consisted of peripheral blood. CDR3 sequence: CSASGGLAETYEQYF. The CDR3 bases are TGCAGTGCTAGTGGGGGGCTAGCGGAAACCTACGAGCAGTACTTC.